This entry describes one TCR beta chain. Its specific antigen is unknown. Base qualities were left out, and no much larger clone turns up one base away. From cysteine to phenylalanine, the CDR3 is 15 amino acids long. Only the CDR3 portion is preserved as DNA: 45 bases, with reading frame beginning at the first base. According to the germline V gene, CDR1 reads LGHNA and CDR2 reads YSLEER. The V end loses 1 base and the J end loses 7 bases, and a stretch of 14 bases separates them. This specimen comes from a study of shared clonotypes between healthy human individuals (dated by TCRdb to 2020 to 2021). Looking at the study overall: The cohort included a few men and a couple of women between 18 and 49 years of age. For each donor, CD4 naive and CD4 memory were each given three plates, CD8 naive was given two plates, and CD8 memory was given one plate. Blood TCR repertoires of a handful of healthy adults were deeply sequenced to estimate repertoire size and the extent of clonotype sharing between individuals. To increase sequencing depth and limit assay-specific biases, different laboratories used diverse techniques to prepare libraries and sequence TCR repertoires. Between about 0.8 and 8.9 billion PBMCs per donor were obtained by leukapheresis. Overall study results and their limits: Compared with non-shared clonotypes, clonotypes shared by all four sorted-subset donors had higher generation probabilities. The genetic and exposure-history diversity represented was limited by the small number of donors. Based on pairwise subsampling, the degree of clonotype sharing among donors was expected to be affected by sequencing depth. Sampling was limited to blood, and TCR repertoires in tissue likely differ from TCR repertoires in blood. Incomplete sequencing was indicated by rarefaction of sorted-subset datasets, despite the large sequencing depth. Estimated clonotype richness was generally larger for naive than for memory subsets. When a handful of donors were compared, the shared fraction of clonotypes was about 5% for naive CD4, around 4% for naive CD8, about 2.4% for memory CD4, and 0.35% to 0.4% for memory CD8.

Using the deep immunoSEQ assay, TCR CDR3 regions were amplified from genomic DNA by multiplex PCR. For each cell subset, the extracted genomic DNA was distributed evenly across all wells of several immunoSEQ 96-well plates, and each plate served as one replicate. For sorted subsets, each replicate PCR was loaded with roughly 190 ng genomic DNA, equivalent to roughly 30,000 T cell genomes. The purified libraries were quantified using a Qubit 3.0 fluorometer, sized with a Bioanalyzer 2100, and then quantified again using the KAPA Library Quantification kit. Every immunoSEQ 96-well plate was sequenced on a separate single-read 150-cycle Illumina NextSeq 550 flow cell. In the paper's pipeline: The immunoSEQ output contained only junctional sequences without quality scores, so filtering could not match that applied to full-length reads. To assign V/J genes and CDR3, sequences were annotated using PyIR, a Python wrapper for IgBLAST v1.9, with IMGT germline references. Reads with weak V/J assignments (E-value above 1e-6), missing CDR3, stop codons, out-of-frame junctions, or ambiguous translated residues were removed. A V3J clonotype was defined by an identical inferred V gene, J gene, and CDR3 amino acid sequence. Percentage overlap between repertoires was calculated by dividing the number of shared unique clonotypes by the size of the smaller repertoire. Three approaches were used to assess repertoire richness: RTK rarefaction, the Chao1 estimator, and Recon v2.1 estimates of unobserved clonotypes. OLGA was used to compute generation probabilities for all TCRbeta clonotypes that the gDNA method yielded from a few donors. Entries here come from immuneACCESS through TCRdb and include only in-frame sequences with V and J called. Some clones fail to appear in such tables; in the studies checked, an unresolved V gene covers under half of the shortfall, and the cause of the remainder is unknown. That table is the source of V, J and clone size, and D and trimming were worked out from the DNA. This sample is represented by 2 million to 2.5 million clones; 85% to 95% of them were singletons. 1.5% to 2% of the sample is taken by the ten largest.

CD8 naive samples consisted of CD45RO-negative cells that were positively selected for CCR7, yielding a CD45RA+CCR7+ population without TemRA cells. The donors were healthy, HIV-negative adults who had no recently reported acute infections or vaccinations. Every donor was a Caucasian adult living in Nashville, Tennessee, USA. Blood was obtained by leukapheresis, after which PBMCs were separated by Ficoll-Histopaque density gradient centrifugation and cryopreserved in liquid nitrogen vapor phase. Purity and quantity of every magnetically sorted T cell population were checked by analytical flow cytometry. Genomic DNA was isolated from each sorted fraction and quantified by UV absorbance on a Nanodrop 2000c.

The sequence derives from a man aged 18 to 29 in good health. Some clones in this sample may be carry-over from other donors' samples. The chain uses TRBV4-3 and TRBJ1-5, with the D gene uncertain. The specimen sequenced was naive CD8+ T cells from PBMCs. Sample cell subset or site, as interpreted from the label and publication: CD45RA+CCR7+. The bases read TGCGCCAGCAGCCAAGTTTTGAAGGGTAGGCAGCCCCAGCATTTT. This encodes CASSQVLKGRQPQHF.